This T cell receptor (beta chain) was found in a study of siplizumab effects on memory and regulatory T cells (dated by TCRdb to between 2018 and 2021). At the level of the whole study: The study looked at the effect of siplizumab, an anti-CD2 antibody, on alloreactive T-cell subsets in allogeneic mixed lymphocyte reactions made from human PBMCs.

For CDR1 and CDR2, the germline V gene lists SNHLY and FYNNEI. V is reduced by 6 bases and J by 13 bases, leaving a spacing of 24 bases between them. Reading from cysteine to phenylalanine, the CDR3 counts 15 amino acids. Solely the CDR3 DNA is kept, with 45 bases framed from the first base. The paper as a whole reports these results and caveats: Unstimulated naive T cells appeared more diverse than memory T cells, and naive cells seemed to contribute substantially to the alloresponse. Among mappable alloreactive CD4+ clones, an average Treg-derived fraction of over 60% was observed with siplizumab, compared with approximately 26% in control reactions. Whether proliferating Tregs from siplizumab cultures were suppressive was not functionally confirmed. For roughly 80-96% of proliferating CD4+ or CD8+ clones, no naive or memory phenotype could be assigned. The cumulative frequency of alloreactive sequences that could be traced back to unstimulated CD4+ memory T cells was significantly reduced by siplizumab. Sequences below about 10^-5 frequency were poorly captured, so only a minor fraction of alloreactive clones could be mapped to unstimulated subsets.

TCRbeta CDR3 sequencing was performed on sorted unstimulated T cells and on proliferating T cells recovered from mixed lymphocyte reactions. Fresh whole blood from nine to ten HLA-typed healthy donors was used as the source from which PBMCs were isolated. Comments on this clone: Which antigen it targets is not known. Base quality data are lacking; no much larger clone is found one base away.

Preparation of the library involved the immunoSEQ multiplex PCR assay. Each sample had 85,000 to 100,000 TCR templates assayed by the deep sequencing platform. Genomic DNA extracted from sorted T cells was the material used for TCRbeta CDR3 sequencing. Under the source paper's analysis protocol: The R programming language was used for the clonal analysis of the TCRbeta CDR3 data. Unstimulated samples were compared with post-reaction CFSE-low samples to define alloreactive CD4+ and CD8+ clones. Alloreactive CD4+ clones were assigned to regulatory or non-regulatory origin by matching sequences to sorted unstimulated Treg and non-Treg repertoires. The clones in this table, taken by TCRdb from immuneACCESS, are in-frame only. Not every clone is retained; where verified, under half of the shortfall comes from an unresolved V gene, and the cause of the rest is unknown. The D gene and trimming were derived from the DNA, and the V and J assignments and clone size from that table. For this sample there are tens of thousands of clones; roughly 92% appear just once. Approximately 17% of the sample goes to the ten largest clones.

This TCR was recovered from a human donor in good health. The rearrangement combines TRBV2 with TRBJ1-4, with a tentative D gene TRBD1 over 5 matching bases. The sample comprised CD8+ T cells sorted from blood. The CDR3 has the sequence CASSAVGDGLVRLFF. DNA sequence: TGTGCCAGCAGCGCCGTTGGGGACGGACTAGTGCGACTGTTTTTT.